The source of this T cell receptor beta chain is a study of siplizumab effects on memory and regulatory T cells. The table came from immunoSEQ multiplex PCR; TCRdb's copy has only in-frame clones and leaves some out. The sample records about 68,000 clones, 93% being singletons. The TCR comes from a human donor in good health. Sequenced: CD8+ T cells sorted from blood.

The CDR3 spells CASTALGLRGPNNSPLHF. The DNA for the CDR3 is TGTGCCAGCACCGCTTTGGGCCTTCGGGGCCCGAATAATTCACCCCTCCACTTT. The chain links TRBV2 to TRBJ1-6; maybe TRBD1 (5 bases). The V gene lost 7 bases and the J gene lost 5 bases, with 24 bases spanning the gap. The germline CDR1 and CDR2 sequences are SNHLY and FYNNEI. The CDR3 sequence is 18 residues long.